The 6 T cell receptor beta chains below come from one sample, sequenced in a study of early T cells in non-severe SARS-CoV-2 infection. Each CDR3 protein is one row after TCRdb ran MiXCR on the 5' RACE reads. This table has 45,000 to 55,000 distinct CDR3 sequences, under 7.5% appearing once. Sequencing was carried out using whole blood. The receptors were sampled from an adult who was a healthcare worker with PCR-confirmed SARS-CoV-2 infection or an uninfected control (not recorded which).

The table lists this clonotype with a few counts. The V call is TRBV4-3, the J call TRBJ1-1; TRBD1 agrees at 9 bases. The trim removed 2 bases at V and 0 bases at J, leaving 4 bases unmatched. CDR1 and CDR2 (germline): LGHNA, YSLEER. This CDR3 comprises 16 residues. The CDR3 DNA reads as TGCGCCAGCAGCCAATCTGGGACAGGGATGAACACTGAAGCTTTCTTT. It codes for CASSQSGTGMNTEAFF.

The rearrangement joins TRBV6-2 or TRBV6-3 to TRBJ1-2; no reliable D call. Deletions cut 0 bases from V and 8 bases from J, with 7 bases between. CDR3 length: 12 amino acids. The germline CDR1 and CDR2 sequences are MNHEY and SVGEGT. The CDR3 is CASSYSNLGYTF. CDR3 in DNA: TGTGCCAGCAGTTACTCGAACCTGGGCTACACCTTC.

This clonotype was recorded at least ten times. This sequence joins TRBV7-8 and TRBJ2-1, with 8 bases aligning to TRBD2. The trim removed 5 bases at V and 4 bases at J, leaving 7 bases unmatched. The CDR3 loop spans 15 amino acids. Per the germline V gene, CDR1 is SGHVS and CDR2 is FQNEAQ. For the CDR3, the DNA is TGTGCCAGCAGCCCTCGCGGGGGGCGGTACAATGAGCAGTTCTTC. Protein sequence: CASSPRGGRYNEQFF.

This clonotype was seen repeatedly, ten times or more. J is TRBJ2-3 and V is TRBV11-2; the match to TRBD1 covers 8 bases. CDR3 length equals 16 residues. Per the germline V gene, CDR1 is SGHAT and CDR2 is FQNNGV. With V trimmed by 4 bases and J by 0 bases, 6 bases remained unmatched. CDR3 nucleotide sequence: TGTGCCAGCAGCTCAGGACAGGGCCGTAGCACAGATACGCAGTATTTT. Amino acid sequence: CASSSGQGRSTDTQYF.

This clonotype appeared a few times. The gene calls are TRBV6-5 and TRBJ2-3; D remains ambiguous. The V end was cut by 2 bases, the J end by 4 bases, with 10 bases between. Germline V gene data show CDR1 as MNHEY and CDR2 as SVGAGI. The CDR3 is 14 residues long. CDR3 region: CASSYRTGPDTQYF. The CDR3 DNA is TGTGCCAGCAGTTACAGGACCGGCCCAGATACGCAGTATTTT.

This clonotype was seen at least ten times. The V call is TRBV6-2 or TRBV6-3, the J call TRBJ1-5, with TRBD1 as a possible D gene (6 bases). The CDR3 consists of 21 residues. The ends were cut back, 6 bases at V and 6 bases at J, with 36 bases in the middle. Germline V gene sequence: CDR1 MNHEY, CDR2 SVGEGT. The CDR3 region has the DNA TGTGCCAGCAGCCTTCGACAGGAGGCGTGGGTGACGGGGGTTAGAATTCAGCCCCAGCATTTT. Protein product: CASSLRQEAWVTGVRIQPQHF.